The T cell receptor (beta chain) described here comes from a study of vaccination effects on CD4 cells after COVID-19. Study-wide points: Both infection-induced and vaccine-induced clones contracted markedly at late post-vaccination timepoints.

A word on this clone: Its antigen is not identified.

V trimming: 10 bases; J trimming: 5 bases; junction bases outside the gene matches: 10. The CDR3 runs to 14 residues. The germline V gene has CDR1 LNHDA and CDR2 SQIVND (reference sequence). Libraries were prepared by immunoSEQ multiplex PCR; TCRdb keeps only in-frame clonotypes and omits some of them. The sample lists roughly 50,000 clones, over 80% occurring once. After expansion with viral peptide pools in the ViraFEST assay, antigen-specific CD4+ T cells were sequenced. An approximately ten-day culture period preceded the isolation of CD4+ T cells. They grew under 2.5 million PBMC in each well, adding about 9.5 IU/ml IL-2 and approximately 10 ug/ml peptides. Both day 3 and day 7 saw half the medium replaced with IL-2 medium.

This sequence was found in a human donor who received a COVID-19 vaccine. The material sequenced was CD4+ T cells from PBMCs cultured with HCoV-229E spike peptides, taken before COVID-19 vaccination. This chain connects TRBV19 to TRBJ1-5; 8 bases map to TRBD1. CDR3: CATGDRGGDQPQHF. The CDR3 DNA reads as TGTGCCACCGGAGACAGGGGTGGGGATCAGCCCCAGCATTTT.